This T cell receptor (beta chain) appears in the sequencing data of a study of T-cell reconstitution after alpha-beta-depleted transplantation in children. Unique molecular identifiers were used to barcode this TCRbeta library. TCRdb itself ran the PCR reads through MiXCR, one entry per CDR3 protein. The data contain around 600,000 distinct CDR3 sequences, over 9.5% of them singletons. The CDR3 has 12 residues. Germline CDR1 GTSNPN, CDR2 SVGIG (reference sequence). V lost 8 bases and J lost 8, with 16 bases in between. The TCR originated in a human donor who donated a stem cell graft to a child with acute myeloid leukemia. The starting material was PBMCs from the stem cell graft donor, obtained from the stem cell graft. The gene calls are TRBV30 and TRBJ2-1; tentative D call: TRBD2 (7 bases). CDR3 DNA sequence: TGTGCCGGGGGTGGGGGGGCGCATGAGCAGTTCTTC. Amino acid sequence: CAGGGGAHEQFF.